One sample yielded the 4 T cell receptor beta chains listed below, sequenced in a study of technical replicates of blood from several donors. Generated by immunoSEQ multiplex PCR, the TCRdb table keeps only in-frame clones and is missing some. The top ten clones hold more than 8% of a sample with fewer than 9,500 clones, roughly 91% of them seen once. Input material: PBMCs. These receptors were collected from a human donor in good health.

V gene TRBV7-9 combines with J gene TRBJ2-2, with 7 bases identical to TRBD2. The V gene's germline CDR1 is SEHNR and CDR2 FQNEAQ (reference sequence). The CDR3 covers 17 residues. V shed 1 base and J 5 bases; nucleotides not matched to a gene: 10. CDR3 coding DNA: TGTGCCAGCAGCTTAGAGCTGAGGCGGGAGAGGACCGGGGAGCTGTTTTTT. Protein: CASSLELRRERTGELFF.

The genes are TRBV5-5 and TRBJ1-1; the match to TRBD1 covers 8 bases. Looked up from germline, CDR1 is SGHKS and CDR2 is YYEKEE (reference sequence). CDR3 size: 15 residues. V shed 3 bases, J shed 7 bases, and the junction held 11 bases outside the gene matches. The CDR3 region has the DNA TGTGCCAGCAGCTCTCAGGGGGCCTCCTACGGTGAAGCTTTCTTT. It translates to CASSSQGASYGEAFF.

This chain links TRBV7-2 with TRBJ2-7; D gene unclear. The CDR3 is 15 residues long. The germline gives CDR1 SGHTA, CDR2 FQGNSA. V dropped 5 bases and J dropped 7 bases, with 21 bases sitting between them. The DNA of the CDR3 is TGTGCCAGCAGCCCAGCCTCCACTACCCTCGGGGAGCAGTACTTC. It yields the protein CASSPASTTLGEQYF.

The chain has TRBV4-2 and TRBJ1-5; D is unclear. V dropped 4 bases and J dropped 4 bases, with 8 bases sitting between them. Germline assignment: CDR1 LGHNA and CDR2 YNFKEQ. The CDR3 covers 13 residues. CDR3 residues: CASSLEANQPQHF. In DNA form, the CDR3 reads TGTGCCAGCAGCCTCGAAGCAAATCAGCCCCAGCATTTT.